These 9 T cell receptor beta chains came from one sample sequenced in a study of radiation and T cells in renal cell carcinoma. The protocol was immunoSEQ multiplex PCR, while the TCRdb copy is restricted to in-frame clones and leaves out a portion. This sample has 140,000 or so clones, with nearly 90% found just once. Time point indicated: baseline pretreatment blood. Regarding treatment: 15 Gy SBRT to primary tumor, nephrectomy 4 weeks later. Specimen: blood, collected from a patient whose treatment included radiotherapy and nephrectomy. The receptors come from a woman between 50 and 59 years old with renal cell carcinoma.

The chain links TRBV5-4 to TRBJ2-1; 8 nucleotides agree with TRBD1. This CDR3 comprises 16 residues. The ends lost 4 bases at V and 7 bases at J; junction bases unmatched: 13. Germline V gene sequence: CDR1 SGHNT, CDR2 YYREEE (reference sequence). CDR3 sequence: CASSEGQVDRTNEQFF. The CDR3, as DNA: TGTGCCAGCAGCGAGGGACAGGTCGATCGTACAAATGAGCAGTTCTTC.

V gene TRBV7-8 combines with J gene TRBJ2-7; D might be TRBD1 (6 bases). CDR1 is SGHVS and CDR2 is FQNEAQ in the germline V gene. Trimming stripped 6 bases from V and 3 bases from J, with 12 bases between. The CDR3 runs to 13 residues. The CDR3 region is CASRPTGFYEQYF. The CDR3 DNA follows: TGTGCCAGCAGACCTACAGGGTTCTACGAGCAGTACTTC. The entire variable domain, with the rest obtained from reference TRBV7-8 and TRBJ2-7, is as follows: GAGVSQSPRYKVAKRGQDVALRCDPISGHVSLFWYQQALGQGPEFLTYFQNEAQLDKSGLPSDRFFAERPEGSVSTLKIQRTQQEDSAVYLCASRPTGFYEQYFGPGTRLTVT.

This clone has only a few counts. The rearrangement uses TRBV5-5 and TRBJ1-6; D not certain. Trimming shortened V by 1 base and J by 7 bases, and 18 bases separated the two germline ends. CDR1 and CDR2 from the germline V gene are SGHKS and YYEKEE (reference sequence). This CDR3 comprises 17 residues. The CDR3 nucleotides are TGTGCCAGCAGCTTGCCGGGGAAACTAATCCCAAATTCACCCCTCCACTTT. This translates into CASSLPGKLIPNSPLHF.

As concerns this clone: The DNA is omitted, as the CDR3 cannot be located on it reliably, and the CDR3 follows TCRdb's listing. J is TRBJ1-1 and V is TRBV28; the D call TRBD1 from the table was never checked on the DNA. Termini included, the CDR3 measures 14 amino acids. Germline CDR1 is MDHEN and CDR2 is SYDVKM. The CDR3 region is CALTSGQGMIEAFF.

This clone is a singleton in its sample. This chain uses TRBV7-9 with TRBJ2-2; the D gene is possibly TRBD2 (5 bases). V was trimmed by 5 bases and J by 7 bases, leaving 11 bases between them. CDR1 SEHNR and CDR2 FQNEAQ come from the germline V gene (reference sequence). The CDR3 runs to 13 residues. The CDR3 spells CASSPRGDGELFF. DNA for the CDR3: TGTGCCAGCAGCCCTCGGGGAGACGGGGAGCTGTTTTTT.

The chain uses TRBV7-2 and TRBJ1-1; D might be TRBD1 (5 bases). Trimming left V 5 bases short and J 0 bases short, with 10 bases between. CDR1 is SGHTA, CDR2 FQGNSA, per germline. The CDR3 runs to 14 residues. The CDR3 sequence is CASSQGVMNTEAFF. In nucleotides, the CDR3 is TGTGCCAGCAGCCAGGGCGTCATGAACACTGAAGCTTTCTTT.

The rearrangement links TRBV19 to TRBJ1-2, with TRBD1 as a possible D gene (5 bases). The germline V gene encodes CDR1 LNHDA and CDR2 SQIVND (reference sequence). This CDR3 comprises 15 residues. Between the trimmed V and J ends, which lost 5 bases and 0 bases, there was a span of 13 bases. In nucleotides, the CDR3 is TGTGCCAGTAGTGCCGGGGGAATACCTAACTATGGCTACACCTTC. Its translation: CASSAGGIPNYGYTF.

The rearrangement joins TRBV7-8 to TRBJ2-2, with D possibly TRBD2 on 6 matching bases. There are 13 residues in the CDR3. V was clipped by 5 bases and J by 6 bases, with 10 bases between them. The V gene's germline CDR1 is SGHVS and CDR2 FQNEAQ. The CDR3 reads CASSTLAAGELFF. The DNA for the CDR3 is TGTGCCAGCAGCACACTAGCAGCCGGGGAGCTGTTTTTT.

The CDR3 loop is CASRFGYGYTF. CDR3 nucleotides: TGTGCCAGCAGATTTGGGTATGGCTACACCTTC. The J gene is TRBJ1-2, the V gene TRBV5-6, with no clear D. Germline assignment: CDR1 SGHDT and CDR2 YYEEEE. CDR3 length equals 11 residues. With 5 bases removed from V and 5 bases from J, the gap between germline ends came to 7 bases.